This TCR beta chain was captured by sequencing in a study of T cell responses to AZD1222 COVID-19 vaccine. Study as a whole: The analysis combined second doses at about 4 or about 12 weeks.

Comment on this clone: Antigen specificity is unknown.

Study findings and constraints: White British people made up most donors, females outnumbered males, and clonal diversity was possibly underestimated. Regions left unmutated in variants are reportedly the target of nearly half of spike-specific TCRs. Across spike, vaccine-associated CD4 TCRs were found, dominant at 160-218 and 743-854.

Assay used: immunoSEQ multiplex PCR; TCRdb lists only in-frame clones, some missing. The table shows about 120,000 clones, with around nine tenths occurring only once. Germline CDR1 and CDR2: GTSNPN and SVGIG (reference sequence). The length of the CDR3 is 10 residues. Trimming pared 4 bases from V and 5 bases from J, leaving 5 bases between. The receptor comes from an adult in good health. J is TRBJ2-5 and V is TRBV30; TRBD2 might be the D (5 bases). The sequences come from peripheral blood, collected on day 0 of AZD1222 vaccination. The CDR3 DNA reads TGTGCCTGGATAGCGGAGACCCAGTACTTC. Translation: CAWIAETQYF.